This TCR beta chain was recovered during a study of blood T cell repertoires in COVID-19. Trimming pared 3 bases from V and 10 bases from J, leaving 14 bases between. The CDR3 runs to 13 residues. The germline V gene has CDR1 SGDLS and CDR2 YYNGEE. The table came from immunoSEQ multiplex PCR; TCRdb's copy has only in-frame clones and leaves some out. The sample records 250,000 to 300,000 clones, about 82% being singletons. The sequenced material came from peripheral blood. This TCR was recovered from a man aged 45-65 years with active or convalescent COVID-19. The rearrangement joins TRBV9 to TRBJ2-1; D perhaps matches TRBD2 (5 bases). CDR3 bases: TGTGCCAGCAGCGCCCGGACGGGAACAGAGCAGTTCTTC. This gives the protein CASSARTGTEQFF.